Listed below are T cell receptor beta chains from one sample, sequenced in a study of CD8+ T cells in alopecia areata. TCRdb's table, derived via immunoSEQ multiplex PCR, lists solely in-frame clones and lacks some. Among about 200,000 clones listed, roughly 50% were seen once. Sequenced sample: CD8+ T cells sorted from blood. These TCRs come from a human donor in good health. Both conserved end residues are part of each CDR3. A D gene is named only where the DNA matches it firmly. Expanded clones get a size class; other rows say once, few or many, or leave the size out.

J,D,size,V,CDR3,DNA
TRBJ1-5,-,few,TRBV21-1,CASSNLDSQPQHF,TGTGCCAGCAGCAACCTGGACAGTCAGCCCCAGCATTTT
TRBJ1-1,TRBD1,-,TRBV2,CASSEGAGGRSEAFF,TGTGCCAGCAGTGAAGGGGCAGGGGGCAGGAGCGAAGCTTTCTTT
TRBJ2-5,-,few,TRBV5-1,CASSSRAPDIETQYF,TGCGCCAGCAGCTCCCGGGCCCCGGACATAGAGACCCAGTACTTC
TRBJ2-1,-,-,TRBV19,CASSIGGGEQFF,TGTGCCAGTAGTATCGGGGGAGGTGAGCAGTTCTTC
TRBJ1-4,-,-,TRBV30,CAWSEGVELFF,TGTGCCTGGAGTGAGGGGGTAGAACTGTTTTTT
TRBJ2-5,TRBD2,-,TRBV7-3,CASSPGLAGVGETQYF,TGTGCCAGCAGCCCTGGACTAGCGGGGGTCGGAGAGACCCAGTACTTC
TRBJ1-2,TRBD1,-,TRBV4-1,CASSQGPGQSYYGYTF,TGCGCCAGCAGCCAAGGCCCGGGACAGAGCTACTATGGCTACACCTTC
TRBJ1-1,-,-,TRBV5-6,CASSRGWGAPEAFF,TGTGCCAGCAGCAGGGGATGGGGTGCCCCTGAAGCTTTCTTT
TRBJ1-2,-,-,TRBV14,CASSLDNNYGYTF,TGTGCCAGCAGCCTGGACAATAACTATGGCTACACCTTC
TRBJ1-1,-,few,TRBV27,CASSSPDSNTEAFF,TGTGCCAGCAGTTCACCGGATTCGAACACTGAAGCTTTCTTT
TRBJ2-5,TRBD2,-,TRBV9,CASSGGGAGETQYF,TGTGCCAGCAGCGGCGGGGGGGCCGGAGAGACCCAGTACTTC
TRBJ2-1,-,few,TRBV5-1,CASSLTGSNEQFF,TGCGCCAGCAGCTTGACAGGGAGCAATGAGCAGTTCTTC
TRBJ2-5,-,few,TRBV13,CASGIGETQYF,TGTGCCAGCGGAATAGGAGAGACCCAGTACTTC
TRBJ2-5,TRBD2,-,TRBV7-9,CASSPLLAGEEETQYF,TGTGCCAGCAGCCCCCTTTTAGCGGGGGAGGAAGAGACCCAGTACTTC
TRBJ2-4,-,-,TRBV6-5,CATTVSKNIQYF,TGTGCCACAACGGTCAGCAAAAACATTCAGTACTTC
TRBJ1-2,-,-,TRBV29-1,CSVGPRGYGYTF,TGCAGCGTTGGTCCCAGGGGCTATGGCTACACCTTC
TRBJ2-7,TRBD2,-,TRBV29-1,CSVVGLAGYEQYF,TGCAGCGTTGTTGGACTAGCTGGCTACGAGCAGTACTTC
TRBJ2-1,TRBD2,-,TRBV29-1,CSVASGTSGVNEQFF,TGCAGCGTTGCATCCGGGACTAGCGGAGTGAATGAGCAGTTCTTC
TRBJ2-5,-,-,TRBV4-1,CASSQGEGRHEETQYF,TGCGCCAGCAGCCAGGGGGAAGGGCGGCACGAAGAGACCCAGTACTTC
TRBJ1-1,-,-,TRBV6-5,CASSYRGGTEAFF,TGTGCCAGCAGTTACCGGGGAGGCACTGAAGCTTTCTTT
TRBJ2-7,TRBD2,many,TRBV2,CASSGIAGNEQYF,TGTGCCAGCAGTGGGATAGCGGGGAACGAGCAGTACTTC
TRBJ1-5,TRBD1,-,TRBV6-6,CASSFRTGPNQPQHF,TGTGCCAGCAGTTTTCGGACAGGGCCCAATCAGCCCCAGCATTTT
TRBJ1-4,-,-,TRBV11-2,CASSREGSGEKLFF,TGTGCCAGCAGCCGAGAGGGTTCGGGTGAAAAACTGTTTTTT
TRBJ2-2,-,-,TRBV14,CASSQDAGWAGELFF,TGTGCCAGCAGCCAAGATGCAGGGTGGGCCGGGGAGCTGTTTTTT
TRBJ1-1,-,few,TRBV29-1,CGGGDTNTEAFF,TGCGGGGGGGGAGACACGAACACTGAAGCTTTCTTT
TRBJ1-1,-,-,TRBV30,CAWGDIGDTEAFF,TGTGCCTGGGGAGACATAGGTGACACTGAAGCTTTCTTT